In its sample, the clone carrying this T cell receptor beta chain was seen many times. The antigen is undetermined. The data originate from a study of T-cell reconstitution after alpha-beta-depleted transplantation in children. Losses at the gene ends were 5 bases for V and 1 base for J; bases not matched to a gene: 13. This CDR3 contains 19 residues. Germline V lookup: CDR1 SGHDN, CDR2 FVKESK. As it was prepared, the TCRbeta library received unique molecular identifiers. TCRdb re-analysed the PCR reads in MiXCR, keeping a single row per CDR3 protein. The sample shows approximately 500,000 distinct CDR3 sequences, roughly 10% of them seen only once. Study results and limitations: Expanded graft clones numbering several hundred reportedly gave rise to alpha-beta T cells about two months after transplant. Surviving recipient cells, namely T cells and thymic progenitors, were the source of high day-60 TCRbeta diversity in some patients. T cells produced anew were the main source of T-cell counts and diversity one year after transplant.

The chain carries TRBV14 and TRBJ2-1; 11 bases fit TRBD2. The origin of this receptor is a child aged 2-15 years with inherited bone marrow failure, due to receive a stem cell transplant. The specimen comprised PBMCs, sampled before TCRalphabeta/CD19-depleted stem cell transplant. CDR3 in amino acids: CASSTSPGTSGNSYNEQFF. The CDR3 DNA sequence: TGTGCCAGCAGCACTTCCCCCGGGACTAGCGGAAATTCCTACAATGAGCAGTTCTTC.